The rows below give T cell receptor beta chains drawn from one sample of a study of cytomegalovirus exposure and HLA in healthy donors. Assay: immunoSEQ multiplex PCR; the TCRdb copy retains only in-frame clones and omits some. The table has roughly 160,000 clones, about 80% seen once; the top ten hold 1.3%. Sequences were obtained from PBMCs. These receptor sequences come from a woman in her forties or fifties in good health and CMV-seronegative. Each CDR3 is given with its conserved first and last residue. Fields, in order: J gene, CDR3 length, V gene, D gene, clone size, CDR3 DNA, CDR3 protein. D genes are given only for firm matches. The size entry is marked missing in some rows and otherwise reads once, few, many or a size class.

>TRBJ1-2|15|TRBV4-3|TRBD1|few
TGCGCCAGCAGCCTGGACAGGGCCCAATATTATGGCTACACCTTC
CASSLDRAQYYGYTF
>TRBJ1-3|16|TRBV11-2|.|.
TGTGCCAGCACCCACCCCGGGACACACTCTGGAAACACCATATATTTT
CASTHPGTHSGNTIYF
>TRBJ2-6|15|TRBV7-9|.|few
TGTGCCAGCAGCTTCGGGTACTCTGGGGCCAACGTCCTGACTTTC
CASSFGYSGANVLTF
>TRBJ1-3|15|TRBV5-1|.|once
TGCGCCAGCAGCTTGGGGCAGGGGAATGGAAACACCATATATTTT
CASSLGQGNGNTIYF
>TRBJ2-5|14|TRBV15|.|.
TGTGCCACCAGACCCACCAGGGGAGGGGAGACCCAGTACTTC
CATRPTRGGETQYF
>TRBJ2-1|16|TRBV7-9|TRBD1|.
TGTGCCAGCAGCTTAGCATCGGGGACAGGGTATGGTGAGCAGTTCTTC
CASSLASGTGYGEQFF
>TRBJ1-3|15|TRBV11-2|.|.
TGTGCCAGCAGCTTAGATGGGGCATCTGGAAACACCATATATTTT
CASSLDGASGNTIYF
>TRBJ2-1|15|TRBV5-1|TRBD1|few
TGCGCCAGCCAACTCCCGGGACAGGGTTACAATGAGCAGTTCTTC
CASQLPGQGYNEQFF
>TRBJ1-2|19|TRBV15|TRBD1|.
TGTGCCACCAGCAGGAGGCCGGGACAGGGGGCTTGGGGTATTGATGGCTACACCTTC
CATSRRPGQGAWGIDGYTF
>TRBJ2-3|18|TRBV7-8|.|.
TGTGCCAGCAGCTTAGCACCCCCCTACAGCGGGCTCACAGATACGCAGTATTTT
CASSLAPPYSGLTDTQYF
>TRBJ2-1|13|TRBV18|.|.
TGTGCCAGCTCACCCACGGCCTACAATGAGCAGTTCTTC
CASSPTAYNEQFF
>TRBJ1-3|15|TRBV11-3|.|.
TGTGCCAGCAGCAAGGAGGGCCTGCCTGGAAACACCATATATTTT
CASSKEGLPGNTIYF
>TRBJ2-1|15|TRBV4-3|TRBD1|.
TGCGCCAGCAGTCTCGGACAGGGGGCTTATGATGAGCAGTTCTTC
CASSLGQGAYDEQFF
>TRBJ2-3|14|TRBV18|.|.
TGTGCCAGCTCACCAATACAATACACAGATACGCAGTATTTT
CASSPIQYTDTQYF
>TRBJ1-1|13|TRBV6-5|TRBD1|.
TGTGCCAGCAGTAACCGACAGGGACGGGAAGCTTTCTTT
CASSNRQGREAFF
>TRBJ1-3|13|TRBV30|TRBD1|once
TGTGCCCGAGGACAGGGGGCTGGAAACACCATATATTTT
CARGQGAGNTIYF
>TRBJ2-7|17|TRBV5-1|.|.
TGCGCCAGCAGCTTGGGGCCCAGCGGTGGGGAAACCTACGAGCAGTACTTC
CASSLGPSGGETYEQYF
>TRBJ1-2|14|TRBV27|.|.
TGTGCCAGCAGTTTCAAAGACGGGAACTATGGCTACACCTTC
CASSFKDGNYGYTF
>TRBJ2-5|16|TRBV5-5|TRBD1|once
TGTGCCAGCAGCTCGCGACAGGGTATAACTTTGGAGACCCAGTACTTC
CASSSRQGITLETQYF
>TRBJ2-7|18|TRBV21-1|.|.
TGTGCCAGCAGCAAAGGACATCACGCGGGGGGGGTTGCCTACGAGCAGTACTTC
CASSKGHHAGGVAYEQYF
>TRBJ1-6|16|TRBV28|.|once
TGTGCCAGCAGTTCGAGCAGGGTAACCTATAATTCACCCCTCCACTTT
CASSSSRVTYNSPLHF
>TRBJ1-2|14|TRBV7-2|.|few
TGTGCCAGCAGCAAGGACAGCGCTAACTATGGCTACACCTTC
CASSKDSANYGYTF
>TRBJ1-2|14|TRBV4-3|.|.
TGCGCCAGCAGCCCGCAGGAGAGCGGCTATGGCTACACCTTC
CASSPQESGYGYTF
>TRBJ1-4|17|TRBV9|TRBD1|once
TGTGCCAGCAGCGTAACTCCCTACAGGGGGCTTGGGGAAAAACTGTTTTTT
CASSVTPYRGLGEKLFF
>TRBJ2-5|14|TRBV30|.|.
TGTGCCTGGAGTGTATGGGGGGTGGGGGAGACCCAGTACTTC
CAWSVWGVGETQYF
>TRBJ2-7|13|TRBV29-1|.|.
TGCAGCGTTATCGAGGGCGGATCCTACGAGCAGTACTTC
CSVIEGGSYEQYF
>TRBJ1-2|13|TRBV7-2|.|.
TGTGCCAGCAGCTTAGCGGGCGATTATGGCTACACCTTC
CASSLAGDYGYTF
>TRBJ1-5|15|TRBV7-9|TRBD1|.
TGTGCCAGCAGCATGGGGACAGGGGGCAATCAGCCCCAGCATTTT
CASSMGTGGNQPQHF
>TRBJ1-2|14|TRBV5-6|.|.
TGTGCCAGCACCCTAAGCGGACTGGGCTATGGCTACACCTTC
CASTLSGLGYGYTF
>TRBJ2-7|15|TRBV6-5|TRBD2|.
TGTGCCAGCACCATGGGACTAGCGGGGGGGTACGAGCAGTACTTC
CASTMGLAGGYEQYF
>TRBJ2-7|18|TRBV7-9|TRBD2|.
TGTGCCAGCAGCTTATCATTGTCGGCTAGCGGCAACTCCTACGAGCAGTACTTC
CASSLSLSASGNSYEQYF